This T cell receptor beta chain was obtained from a study of blood T cell repertoires in COVID-19. Looking at the study overall: The cDNA or gDNA used as material had been derived from T cells, B-cell-depleted T cells, or PBMCs.

Assay used: immunoSEQ multiplex PCR; TCRdb lists only in-frame clones, some missing. Found here are 60,000 to 65,000 clones, 74% of them singletons; the top ten hold 28%. This clone was counted between two and nine times. The TCR was taken from a woman over 75 with acute or convalescent COVID-19. The sample consisted of peripheral blood.

CDR3: CASSPEGWGSYEQYF. CDR3 nucleotides: TGCGCCAGCAGCCCGGAGGGGTGGGGGTCCTACGAGCAGTACTTC. The genes are TRBV5-1 and TRBJ2-7; a weak D match, TRBD2 (6 bases). The CDR3 covers 15 residues. The germline V gene encodes CDR1 SGHRS and CDR2 YFSETQ. Trimming took off 4 bases at V and 1 base at J, with 15 bases between the two ends. Together with reference TRBV5-1 and TRBJ2-7, the CDR3 gives the full variable domain: KAGVTQTPRYLIKTRGQQVTLSCSPISGHRSVSWYQQTPGQGLQFLFEYFSETQRNKGNFPGRFSGRQFSNSRSEMNVSTLELGDSALYLCASSPEGWGSYEQYFGPGTRLTVT.